This TCR beta chain was identified in a study of blood T cells in healthy people across ages. Study-wide results and limits: Diversity of TCR beta per million T cells declined in a roughly linear way with age.

This CDR3 contains 14 residues. V was clipped by 7 bases and J by 3 bases; unmatched bases: 8. From germline, CDR1 is SQVTM and CDR2 ANQGSEA. There were at least 5 micrograms of total RNA extracted from every sample. Alongside a J-beta primer mix, a sample-barcoded 5' primer served in a second PCR lasting about 7 to 11 cycles. In TCRdb, the 5' RACE reads were re-called with MiXCR into one record per CDR3 protein. The sample has 730,000 or so distinct CDR3 sequences, less than 45% seen once. This clonotype has a count of ten or more. Its antigen is undetermined. The sequenced sample consisted of blood. The chain uses TRBV29-1 and TRBJ2-1; TRBD1 matches 8 bases. This clonotype was sampled from an elderly man in good health. The CDR3 DNA is TGCAGCGCTCTCCAGGGGGCTTTCTACAATGAGCAGTTCTTC. Its protein product is CSALQGAFYNEQFF.